This TCR beta chain was profiled in a study of shared clonotypes between healthy human individuals. Study-wide findings and caveats: The represented genetic and exposure-history diversity was limited by the small number of donors.

Naive CD8 populations comprised CD45RO-negative cells positively selected for CCR7, excluding terminally differentiated effector memory CD45RA+ cells. Concerning this clone itself: Its cognate antigen is unknown.

Using immunoSEQ multiplex PCR, the repertoire was profiled, and TCRdb retains in-frame clones only, with some absent. The table records some 2.1 million clones, 80% to 95% of them present only once. The CDR3 loop spans 12 amino acids. V lost 2 bases and J 6 bases, leaving 8 bases between the germline ends. Germline lookup yields CDR1 SGHNT and CDR2 YENEEA. The receptor was isolated from a young man in good health. Some clones in this sample may be carry-over from other donors' samples. The V gene is TRBV11-3, the J gene TRBJ2-7; D is unresolved. The sequenced material came from naive CD8+ T cells from PBMCs. CDR3 region: CASSLRRGEQYF. The CDR3 nucleotides are TGTGCCAGCAGCTTACGTCGAGGCGAGCAGTACTTC. Full variable domain (missing parts from reference TRBV11-3 and TRBJ2-7): EAGVVQSPRYKIIEKKQPVAFWCNPISGHNTLYWYLQNLGQGPELLIRYENEEAVDDSQLPKDRFSAERLKGVDSTLKIQPAELGDSAVYLCASSLRRGEQYFGPGTRLTVT.